The 31 T cell receptor beta chains presented below share a single source sample, sequenced in a study of blood T cell repertoires in COVID-19. Repertoires were generated with immunoSEQ multiplex PCR, while TCRdb's copy carries only in-frame clones and drops some. The sample contains 150,000 to 200,000 clones, just under 90% of which appear only once. The sequenced sample was peripheral blood. These TCRs come from a woman in her 70s with COVID-19, enrolled during active disease.

This chain uses TRBV7-3 with TRBJ2-1; weak D call: TRBD1 (5 bases). The CDR3 extends over 14 amino acids. From germline, CDR1 is SGHTA and CDR2 FQGTGA. V dropped 0 bases and J dropped 8 bases, with 11 bases sitting between them. The CDR3 sequence: CASSLTGQSHEQFF. The CDR3 bases are TGTGCCAGCAGCTTAACGGGGCAGTCTCATGAGCAGTTCTTC.

The CDR3 region is CASSLEVASGTSSYNEQFF. CDR3 coding DNA: TGCGCCAGCAGCTTGGAAGTGGCTAGCGGGACGAGCTCCTACAATGAGCAGTTCTTC. This chain connects TRBV5-1 to TRBJ2-1; 9 bases agree with TRBD2. V trimming: 0 bases; J trimming: 0 bases; junction bases outside the gene matches: 10. This CDR3 is built from 19 residues. Germline V gene lookup returns CDR1 SGHRS and CDR2 YFSETQ.

The rearrangement uses TRBV30 and TRBJ2-1; D uncertain. V lost 0 bases, J lost 3 bases, and 9 bases lay in between. CDR3 length equals 14 residues. CDR1 GTSNPN and CDR2 SVGIG come from the germline V gene (reference sequence). Written as DNA, the CDR3 is TGTGCCTGGAGTGTACGGGTAGACTACAATGAGCAGTTCTTC. It specifies CAWSVRVDYNEQFF.

The J gene is TRBJ2-5, the V gene TRBV10-3, with D possibly TRBD2 on 6 matching bases. Per the germline V gene, CDR1 is ENHRY and CDR2 is SYGVKD. CDR3 length equals 13 residues. The ends were cut back, 8 bases at V and 6 bases at J, with 16 bases in the middle. The CDR3 here is CAISVEGAKTQYF. CDR3 in DNA: TGTGCCATCTCTGTGGAGGGCGCAAAGACCCAGTACTTC.

The V call is TRBV28, the J call TRBJ1-3; possibly TRBD1 for D (5 bases). CDR1 MDHEN and CDR2 SYDVKM come from the germline V gene. The CDR3 runs to 15 residues. V was shortened by 5 bases and J by 4 bases, with 15 bases between the two germline ends. In DNA, the CDR3 is TGTGCCAGCAGTGCAATCCGGACATCAGGAAACACCATATATTTT. It translates to CASSAIRTSGNTIYF.

The rearrangement uses TRBV27 and TRBJ2-7; TRBD2 matches at 10 bases. Trimming removed 2 bases from V and 7 bases from J; junction bases left unmatched: 5. The germline gives CDR1 MNHEY, CDR2 SMNVEV (reference sequence). CDR3 length equals 14 residues. CDR3 region: CASSLGLAGEEQYF. DNA for the CDR3: TGTGCCAGCAGTTTAGGGCTAGCGGGAGAAGAGCAGTACTTC.

This rearrangement joins TRBV18 to TRBJ2-7, with TRBD1 as a possible D gene (5 bases). Germline CDR1 KGHSH, CDR2 LQKENI. CDR3 length equals 13 residues. V lost 3 bases, J lost 6 bases, and 12 bases lay in between. Here the CDR3 reads CASSPDQGPEQYF. DNA for the CDR3: TGTGCCAGCTCACCGGACCAGGGCCCCGAGCAGTACTTC.

This sequence joins TRBV7-9 and TRBJ2-3, with D hard to call. The V and J ends lost 5 bases and 0 bases respectively, with 12 bases between them. The germline V gene encodes CDR1 SEHNR and CDR2 FQNEAQ (reference sequence). The CDR3 consists of 15 residues. The CDR3 DNA reads TGTGCCAGCAGCCGGGTAACGCCTAGCACAGATACGCAGTATTTT. This gives the protein CASSRVTPSTDTQYF.

V is TRBV6-2 or TRBV6-3 and J is TRBJ1-5, with D perhaps TRBD1 (6 bases). Germline CDR1 MNHEY, CDR2 SVGEGT. This CDR3 has 14 residues. Trimming removed 5 bases from V and 7 bases from J, with 15 bases in between. For the CDR3, the DNA is TGTGCCAGCAGTAGGGCGTCAGGGGAGCAGCCCCAGCATTTT. Translated: CASSRASGEQPQHF.

J is TRBJ2-1 and V is TRBV6-4; 8 bases align to TRBD1. The V and J ends lost 3 bases and 2 bases, in that order; junction bases with no gene match: 3. The CDR3 totals 15 residues. Germline lookup yields CDR1 MRHNA and CDR2 SNTAGT. CDR3 bases: TGTGCCAGCAGTGAAGGGACAGGAGCCTACAATGAGCAGTTCTTC. Translation gives CASSEGTGAYNEQFF.

In DNA form, the CDR3 reads TGTGCCAGCAGCTTGCGGACAGATACGCAGTATTTT. Encoded protein: CASSLRTDTQYF. This sequence joins TRBV12-1 and TRBJ2-3; the D call in the table, TRBD2, was not verified against the DNA. TRBV12-1 is given as a pseudogene. This CDR3 has 12 residues.

This rearrangement joins TRBV7-9 to TRBJ2-1; TRBD2 matches at 11 bases. The junction had 12 bases not matched to a gene; V was cut back by 4 bases and J by 7 bases. Looked up from germline, CDR1 is SEHNR and CDR2 is FQNEAQ (reference sequence). The CDR3 has 17 residues. The CDR3 loop reads CASSSKVLAGGGNEQFF. For the CDR3, the DNA is TGTGCCAGCAGCTCGAAGGTCCTAGCGGGAGGAGGGAATGAGCAGTTCTTC.

This clone has just one count. The J gene is TRBJ1-1, the V gene TRBV11-3, with D maybe TRBD1 (5 bases). The CDR3 spans 14 residues. Germline CDR1 reads SGHNT; CDR2 reads YENEEA. V was trimmed by 5 bases and J by 4 bases, leaving 14 bases between them. The CDR3 protein is CASSESGAGTEAFF. The CDR3 DNA reads TGTGCCAGCAGCGAAAGTGGGGCTGGCACTGAAGCTTTCTTT.

The chain links TRBV3-1 (or the pseudogene TRBV3-2) to TRBJ1-1; the D is unclear. V gave up 2 bases and J gave up 2 bases, with 6 bases separating them. Germline V gene sequence: CDR1 LGHDT, CDR2 YNNKEL (reference sequence). The CDR3 is 13 amino acids. The CDR3 DNA reads as TGTGCCAGCAGCCAACGTAGAAACACTGAAGCTTTCTTT. Its translation: CASSQRRNTEAFF.

The chain carries TRBV4-1 and TRBJ2-2; 10 nucleotides agree with TRBD1. The J segment lost 1 base and the V segment lost 1 base, leaving 6 bases of the junction unmatched. Germline-derived CDR1 and CDR2 are MGHRA and YSYEKL. The CDR3 totals 18 residues. The CDR3 DNA follows: TGCGCCAGCAGCCAAGCCCTCTGGGACAGGGGGAACACCGGGGAGCTGTTTTTT. Amino acid sequence: CASSQALWDRGNTGELFF.

This clone was seen repeatedly, ten times or more. The chain joins TRBV7-8 to TRBJ1-6; no reliable D call. Germline CDR1 SGHVS, CDR2 FQNEAQ. The CDR3 length is 13 residues. The ends were cut back, 1 base at V and 8 bases at J, with 6 bases in the middle. For the CDR3, the DNA is TGTGCCAGCAGCTTAGATCCGGATTCACCCCTCCACTTT. As protein: CASSLDPDSPLHF. The variable domain in full, with the rest retrieved from reference TRBV7-8 and TRBJ1-6, is GAGVSQSPRYKVAKRGQDVALRCDPISGHVSLFWYQQALGQGPEFLTYFQNEAQLDKSGLPSDRFFAERPEGSVSTLKIQRTQQEDSAVYLCASSLDPDSPLHFGNGTRLTVT.

This chain links TRBV29-1 with TRBJ1-1; tentatively, D is TRBD1 (5 bases). Germline loops: CDR1 SQVTM, CDR2 ANQGSEA. The CDR3 loop spans 12 amino acids. V was pared by 3 bases and J by 5 bases, with 10 bases between. The CDR3 sequence: CSVDWGDTEAFF. The CDR3 bases are TGCAGCGTTGACTGGGGGGATACTGAAGCTTTCTTT.

CDR3: CASTIHNTEAFF. CDR3 sequence (DNA): TGTGCCAGCACCATACATAACACTGAAGCTTTCTTT. The V gene is TRBV6-6, the J gene TRBJ1-1; unclear D gene. The CDR3 sequence is 12 residues long. Trimming took 7 bases from V and 2 from J, leaving 8 bases between them. The V gene's germline CDR1 is MNHNY and CDR2 SVGAGI (reference sequence).

The rearrangement links TRBV7-3 to TRBJ1-2; D not certain. This CDR3 contains 14 residues. Deletions cut 3 bases from V and 8 bases from J, with 16 bases between. CDR1 and CDR2 from the germline V gene are SGHTA and FQGTGA. For the CDR3, the DNA is TGTGCCAGCAGCTTGGGCGGGCCGTCTGGAGGCTACACCTTC. Translating it yields CASSLGGPSGGYTF.

The chain employs TRBV29-1 and TRBJ2-1; 8 bases agree with TRBD2. With 2 bases clipped from V and 8 bases from J, the junction kept 11 bases outside the gene matches. The CDR3 is made up of 15 amino acids. Germline V gives CDR1 SQVTM, CDR2 ANQGSEA. The CDR3 spells CSVEPSAGEWDEQFF. The DNA of the CDR3 is TGCAGCGTTGAACCCTCAGCGGGAGAATGGGATGAGCAGTTCTTC.

V is TRBV5-1 and J is TRBJ1-4; unclear D gene. This CDR3 spans 14 amino acids. Trimming left V 0 bases short and J 4 bases short, with 7 bases between. CDR1 SGHRS and CDR2 YFSETQ come from the germline V gene. The CDR3, as DNA: TGCGCCAGCAGCTTGGGAGGGAATAATGAAAAACTGTTTTTT. It codes for CASSLGGNNEKLFF.

Written as DNA, the CDR3 is TGTGCCAGCAGCCCAACCCTGGGGCTGGACACCGGGGAGCTGTTTTTT. It encodes CASSPTLGLDTGELFF. The rearrangement links TRBV7-3 to TRBJ2-2, with TRBD1 as a possible D gene (5 bases). Germline-derived CDR1 and CDR2 are SGHTA and FQGTGA. The CDR3 has 16 residues. V was cut by 5 bases and J by 3 bases, with 16 bases left in between. Together with reference TRBV7-3 and TRBJ2-2, the CDR3 gives the full variable domain: GAGVSQTPSNKVTEKGKYVELRCDPISGHTALYWYRQSLGQGPEFLIYFQGTGAADDSGLPNDRFFAVRPEGSVSTLKIQRTERGDSAVYLCASSPTLGLDTGELFFGEGSRLTVL.

V and J are TRBV7-3 and TRBJ2-1, with 14 bases that match TRBD2. The CDR3 spans 15 residues. J was trimmed by 9 bases and V by 5 bases; bases with no gene match: 6. From germline, CDR1 is SGHTA and CDR2 FQGTGA. This CDR3 reads CASSQRLAGGSEQFF. In DNA form, the CDR3 reads TGTGCCAGCAGCCAGAGACTAGCGGGAGGGAGTGAGCAGTTCTTC.

The genes are TRBV20-1 and TRBJ1-2; D may be TRBD1 (5 bases). From germline, CDR1 is DFQATT and CDR2 SNEGSKA (reference sequence). The V end lost 0 bases, the J end lost 8 bases, and 7 bases lay between the germline ends. The CDR3 runs to 11 residues. For the CDR3, the DNA is TGCAGTGCTAGAGAGCCAGGGGGCTACACCTTC. It translates to CSAREPGGYTF.

The CDR3 protein is CASSPPGQPNTEAFF. CDR3 DNA sequence: TGTGCCAGCAGCCCTCCGGGACAACCGAACACTGAAGCTTTCTTT. The chain has TRBV3-1 (or the pseudogene TRBV3-2) and TRBJ1-1, with D tentatively TRBD1 (6 bases). The CDR3 is 15 residues long. Germline lookup yields CDR1 LGHDT and CDR2 YNNKEL (reference sequence). Trimming shortened V by 4 bases and J by 1 base, and 13 bases separated the two germline ends.

The rearrangement links TRBV2 to TRBJ1-4, with TRBD1 as a possible D gene (6 bases). V lost 4 bases, J lost 8 bases, and 17 bases lay in between. Germline V lookup: CDR1 SNHLY, CDR2 FYNNEI. This CDR3 spans 15 amino acids. The CDR3 spells CASSVQGLYGEKLFF. The DNA for the CDR3 is TGTGCCAGCAGTGTTCAGGGGCTGTATGGAGAAAAACTGTTTTTT.

The chain links TRBV7-2 to TRBJ2-7; 7 positions match TRBD1. This CDR3 has 14 amino acids. CDR1 and CDR2 (germline): SGHTA, FQGNSA. With V trimmed by 7 bases and J by 3 bases, 9 bases remained unmatched. The CDR3 spells CASKRPGQDYEQYF. CDR3 in DNA: TGTGCCAGCAAACGACCCGGACAGGACTACGAGCAGTACTTC.

The chain recombines TRBV29-1 with TRBJ1-1; D uncertain. Trimming pared 8 bases from V and 1 base from J, leaving 11 bases between. The length of the CDR3 is 12 residues. CDR1 and CDR2 from the germline V gene are SQVTM and ANQGSEA. CDR3 nucleotide sequence: TGCAGCTTGAGACACTCGAACACTGAAGCTTTCTTT. It is translated as CSLRHSNTEAFF.

The chain recombines TRBV7-3 with TRBJ2-3, with 9 nucleotides matching TRBD1. This CDR3 has 16 residues. The trim removed 1 base at V and 0 bases at J, leaving 2 bases unmatched. The germline V gene has CDR1 SGHTA and CDR2 FQGTGA. For the CDR3, the DNA is TGTGCCAGCAGCTTAAGAGGGACAGGGAGCACAGATACGCAGTATTTT. Amino acid sequence: CASSLRGTGSTDTQYF.

The chain links TRBV30 to TRBJ2-3; TRBD1 is a possible D gene (6 bases). CDR1 and CDR2 from the germline V gene are GTSNPN and SVGIG (reference sequence). The ends were cut back, 5 bases at V and 7 bases at J, with 10 bases in the middle. This CDR3 spans 11 amino acids. DNA of the CDR3: TGTGCCTGGGAAACAGGGAATACGCAGTATTTT. Translating it yields CAWETGNTQYF.

This chain links TRBV6-2 or TRBV6-3 with TRBJ2-1, with TRBD2 identical over 8 bases. V was clipped by 0 bases and J by 6 bases; unmatched bases: 13. Germline CDR1 MNHEY, CDR2 SVGEGT. The CDR3 length is 18 residues. The DNA of the CDR3 is TGTGCCAGCAGTTACTCGAGAGGCGGGGGGACTATCCTCAATGAGCAGTTCTTC. Translated: CASSYSRGGGTILNEQFF.